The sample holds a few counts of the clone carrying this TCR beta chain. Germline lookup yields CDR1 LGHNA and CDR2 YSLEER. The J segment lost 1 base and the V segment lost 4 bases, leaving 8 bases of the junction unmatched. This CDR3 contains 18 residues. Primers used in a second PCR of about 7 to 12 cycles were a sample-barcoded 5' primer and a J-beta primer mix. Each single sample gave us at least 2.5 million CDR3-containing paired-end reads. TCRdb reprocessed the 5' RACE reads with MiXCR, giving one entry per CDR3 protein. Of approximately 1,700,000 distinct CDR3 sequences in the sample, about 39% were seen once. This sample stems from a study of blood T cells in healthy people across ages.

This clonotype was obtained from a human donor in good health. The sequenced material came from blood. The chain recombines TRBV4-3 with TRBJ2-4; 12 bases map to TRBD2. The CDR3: CASSPSGGAIEAKNIQYF. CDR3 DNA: TGCGCCAGCAGCCCTAGCGGGGGGGCCATCGAGGCCAAAAACATTCAGTACTTC.